Below, 23 T cell receptor beta chains from the same sample are listed, as sequenced in a study of beta chain features in type 1 diabetes. Study findings and constraints: Shortening that was moderate but significant affected the TCRB CDR3s of Type 1 diabetes patients in all four CD4+ subsets.

Sequenced material consisted of expressed TCRB transcripts (all of the isolated RNA was reverse transcribed). Produced via immunoSEQ multiplex PCR; TCRdb's table is partial and in-frame only. This table has about 280,000 clones, 14% to 15% appearing once. Their antigen targets remain unknown. Sequencing input: naive CD4+ T cells from blood. These receptors all stem from a man younger than 35 with type 1 diabetes.

This clone was seen more than once but under ten times. This sequence joins TRBV6-5 and TRBJ2-1, with 7 bases that match TRBD1. V was clipped by 8 bases and J by 9 bases; unmatched bases: 16. Germline-derived CDR1 and CDR2 are MNHEY and SVGAGI. This CDR3 comprises 15 residues. The CDR3 loop is CASRPQTGPASEQFF. CDR3 nucleotide sequence: TGTGCCAGCCGTCCCCAGACAGGGCCAGCCAGTGAGCAGTTCTTC.

This clone was detected only a few times. The chain couples TRBV10-3 to TRBJ2-3; no reliable D call. The CDR3 covers 13 residues. CDR1 ENHRY and CDR2 SYGVKD come from the germline V gene. V lost 6 bases and J lost 0, with 7 bases in between. Here the CDR3 DNA reads TGTGCCATCAGGGGCGATAGCACAGATACGCAGTATTTT. Residues: CAIRGDSTDTQYF.

J is TRBJ1-3 and V is TRBV15; D is uncertain. Germline assignment: CDR1 LNHNV and CDR2 YYDKDF (reference sequence). The CDR3 consists of 15 residues. The V end lost 0 bases, the J end lost 0 bases, and 6 bases lay between the germline ends. As DNA, the CDR3 is TGTGCCACCAGCAGAGACTCCGTCTCTGGAAACACCATATATTTT. Translating it yields CATSRDSVSGNTIYF.

This clone was picked up a small number of times. V is TRBV9 and J is TRBJ1-6, with 7 nucleotides matching TRBD1. The CDR3 is made up of 16 amino acids. Germline lookup yields CDR1 SGDLS and CDR2 YYNGEE. The trim removed 3 bases at V and 4 bases at J, leaving 7 bases unmatched. CDR3 nucleotide sequence: TGTGCCAGCAGCGCGGACAGGTCCCCATATAATTCACCCCTCCACTTT. Protein: CASSADRSPYNSPLHF.

V gene TRBV30 combines with J gene TRBJ2-1; 11 bases are shared with TRBD2. Germline V gives CDR1 GTSNPN, CDR2 SVGIG (reference sequence). The CDR3 is 15 residues long. The junction had 13 bases not matched to a gene; V was cut back by 2 bases and J by 13 bases. CDR3 region: CAWSPQASGRLLQFF. DNA for the CDR3: TGTGCCTGGAGTCCCCAAGCTAGCGGGAGGTTACTTCAGTTCTTC.

The chain recombines TRBV6-5 with TRBJ2-7; 11 nucleotides align to TRBD1. Germline V lookup: CDR1 MNHEY, CDR2 SVGAGI. With 0 bases clipped from V and 3 bases from J, the junction kept 1 base outside the gene matches. The CDR3 is made up of 15 amino acids. The chain's CDR3 is CASSYSGQGVYEQYF. The CDR3 nucleotides read TGTGCCAGCAGTTACTCGGGACAGGGGGTCTACGAGCAGTACTTC.

V and J are TRBV14 and TRBJ2-3; 8 nucleotides match TRBD2. The CDR3 runs to 17 residues. Trimming removed 2 bases from V and 2 bases from J; junction bases left unmatched: 9. Per the germline V gene, CDR1 is SGHDN and CDR2 is FVKESK. DNA of the CDR3: TGTGCCAGCAGCCAACATTCGACTAGCGCACACACAGATACGCAGTATTTT. This gives the protein CASSQHSTSAHTDTQYF.

The sample holds a few counts of this clone. The rearrangement links TRBV6-5 to TRBJ2-5, with D maybe TRBD1 (7 bases). The CDR3 loop spans 15 amino acids. Trimming pared 5 bases from V and 5 bases from J, leaving 18 bases between. Germline V gene data show CDR1 as MNHEY and CDR2 as SVGAGI. This CDR3 reads CASSARGVRGETQYF. CDR3 coding DNA: TGTGCCAGCAGTGCCAGGGGGGTAAGGGGGGAGACCCAGTACTTC.

This clone has only a few counts. The J gene is TRBJ1-1, the V gene TRBV6-6, with D unclear. CDR1 is MNHNY, CDR2 SVGAGI, per germline (reference sequence). V lost 10 bases to trimming and J lost 1 base, with 10 bases between them. There are 12 residues in the CDR3. In nucleotides, the CDR3 is TGTGCCACCGCCGGGAGGAACACTGAAGCTTTCTTT. It is translated as CATAGRNTEAFF.

The chain links TRBV6-6 to TRBJ2-3; maybe TRBD2 (5 bases). The CDR3 totals 14 residues. Trimming stripped 2 bases from V and 1 base from J, with 7 bases between. Germline V gene sequence: CDR1 MNHNY, CDR2 SVGAGI (reference sequence). DNA of the CDR3: TGTGCCAGCAGTTACGCGCGGGGCACAGATACGCAGTATTTT. Its protein product is CASSYARGTDTQYF.

This clone was seen more than once but under ten times. The genes are TRBV18 and TRBJ1-1; TRBD1 matches at 12 bases. J was trimmed by 5 bases and V by 4 bases; bases with no gene match: 2. The CDR3 consists of 14 residues. The germline CDR1 and CDR2 sequences are KGHSH and LQKENI. Here the CDR3 DNA reads TGTGCCAGCTCACGGGACAGGGGGCATACTGAAGCTTTCTTT. Amino acids: CASSRDRGHTEAFF.

This clone was seen a few times. The chain recombines TRBV5-6 with TRBJ2-1; 10 bases line up with TRBD2. J lost 8 bases, V lost 4 bases, and 12 bases had no gene match. Germline V CDR1 and CDR2: SGHDT, YYEEEE. The CDR3 covers 16 residues. The CDR3 loop reads CASSDPPGLASDEQFF. The CDR3 DNA follows: TGTGCCAGCAGCGACCCCCCGGGACTAGCGAGCGATGAGCAGTTCTTC.

This clone was counted between two and nine times. The chain recombines TRBV2 with TRBJ2-7, with 8 nucleotides matching TRBD1. CDR1 and CDR2 from the germline V gene are SNHLY and FYNNEI. The CDR3 is 15 amino acids. V shed 1 base and J 2 bases; nucleotides not matched to a gene: 4. The CDR3 sequence: CASSEDGTGAYEQYF. CDR3 bases: TGTGCCAGCAGTGAAGACGGGACAGGCGCCTACGAGCAGTACTTC.

This clone turned up a few times. The chain employs TRBV25-1 and TRBJ2-1, with TRBD2 matching 12 bases. V trimming: 7 bases; J trimming: 2 bases; junction bases outside the gene matches: 3. The CDR3 is made up of 15 amino acids. Looked up from germline, CDR1 is MGHDK and CDR2 is SYGVNS. The CDR3 region is CASMASGRAYNEQFF. The CDR3 DNA reads TGTGCCAGCATGGCTAGCGGGAGGGCCTACAATGAGCAGTTCTTC.

The genes are TRBV10-2 and TRBJ2-7, with 7 bases that match TRBD1. From germline, CDR1 is WSHSY and CDR2 SAAADI. V shed 5 bases, J shed 5 bases, and the junction held 3 bases outside the gene matches. The CDR3 sequence is 12 residues long. CDR3 protein: CASSYQGDEQYF. CDR3 nucleotide sequence: TGCGCCAGCAGTTACCAGGGGGACGAGCAGTACTTC.

The V gene is TRBV7-9, the J gene TRBJ2-5; D remains unclear. Trimming cost V 2 bases and J 2 bases, with 12 bases left between them. Germline V CDR1 and CDR2: SEHNR, FQNEAQ (reference sequence). The CDR3 sequence is 15 residues long. The CDR3 nucleotides are TGTGCCAGCAGCTTATTCCTCCGTGTGCAAGAGACCCAGTACTTC. This codes for CASSLFLRVQETQYF.

The V gene is TRBV9, the J gene TRBJ2-3; TRBD2 agrees at 11 bases. With 1 base clipped from V and 3 bases from J, the junction kept 4 bases outside the gene matches. Germline V gene data show CDR1 as SGDLS and CDR2 as YYNGEE. The CDR3 runs to 16 residues. The CDR3 DNA reads TGTGCCAGCAGCGTAAGGCTAGCGGGGGGAACAGATACGCAGTATTTT. Translation: CASSVRLAGGTDTQYF. Supplemented by reference TRBV9 and TRBJ2-3, the full variable domain reads DSGVTQTPKHLITATGQRVTLRCSPRSGDLSVYWYQQSLDQGLQFLIQYYNGEERAKGNILERFSAQQFPDLHSELNLSSLELGDSALYFCASSVRLAGGTDTQYFGPGTRLTVL.

Only a few counts were recorded for this clone. The chain uses TRBV19 and TRBJ1-2; the D is unclear. V was clipped by 10 bases and J by 8 bases, with 23 bases between them. This CDR3 has 14 residues. The germline V gene encodes CDR1 LNHDA and CDR2 SQIVND (reference sequence). In DNA, the CDR3 is TGTGCCAACTATTCGGAGGGTTCGGAGAGGGGCTACACCTTC. Translated: CANYSEGSERGYTF.

The chain carries TRBV11-2 and TRBJ2-1, with 7 bases that match TRBD2. The CDR3 is 14 amino acids. The germline gives CDR1 SGHAT, CDR2 FQNNGV. J was trimmed by 7 bases and V by 5 bases; bases with no gene match: 8. CDR3 coding DNA: TGTGCCAGCAGCCTAACTAGCGTGGGTAATGAGCAGTTCTTC. Translation gives CASSLTSVGNEQFF.

The rearrangement links TRBV4-2 to TRBJ2-7; 11 bases match TRBD2. Unmatched junction bases numbered 24, after V lost 4 bases and J lost 7 bases. Germline-derived CDR1 and CDR2 are LGHNA and YNFKEQ. CDR3 size: 20 residues. As DNA, the CDR3 is TGTGCCAGCAGCCTTTCCCTCACTAGCGGGAGTGGTCCGCGCTCGGGGGAGCAGTACTTC. As protein: CASSLSLTSGSGPRSGEQYF.

This clone was picked up a small number of times. This sequence joins TRBV9 and TRBJ2-2, with 9 nucleotides matching TRBD1. Per the germline V gene, CDR1 is SGDLS and CDR2 is YYNGEE. V shed 3 bases, J shed 7 bases, and the junction held 7 bases outside the gene matches. CDR3 length: 15 amino acids. The CDR3 spells CASSGVQGAGGELFF. Written as DNA, the CDR3 is TGTGCCAGCAGCGGAGTACAGGGGGCTGGCGGGGAGCTGTTTTTT.

This clone was detected a few times. The chain couples TRBV30 to TRBJ1-2, with TRBD1 matching over 9 bases. The CDR3 contains 14 residues. CDR1 is GTSNPN, CDR2 SVGIG, per germline (reference sequence). J lost 2 bases, V lost 0 bases, and 1 base had no gene match. The CDR3 here is CAWSVGTGNYGYTF. In nucleotides, the CDR3 is TGTGCCTGGAGTGTAGGGACAGGGAACTATGGCTACACCTTC.

This clone was seen only a few times. This sequence joins TRBV5-1 and TRBJ1-2; 7 bases agree with TRBD1. The CDR3 has 15 residues. Germline values: CDR1 SGHRS, CDR2 YFSETQ. J gave up 6 bases and V 0 bases, and 8 bases lay outside the gene matches. The CDR3 sequence: CASSLEPGQQHGYTF. The CDR3 nucleotides are TGCGCCAGCAGCTTGGAACCGGGACAGCAGCATGGCTACACCTTC.